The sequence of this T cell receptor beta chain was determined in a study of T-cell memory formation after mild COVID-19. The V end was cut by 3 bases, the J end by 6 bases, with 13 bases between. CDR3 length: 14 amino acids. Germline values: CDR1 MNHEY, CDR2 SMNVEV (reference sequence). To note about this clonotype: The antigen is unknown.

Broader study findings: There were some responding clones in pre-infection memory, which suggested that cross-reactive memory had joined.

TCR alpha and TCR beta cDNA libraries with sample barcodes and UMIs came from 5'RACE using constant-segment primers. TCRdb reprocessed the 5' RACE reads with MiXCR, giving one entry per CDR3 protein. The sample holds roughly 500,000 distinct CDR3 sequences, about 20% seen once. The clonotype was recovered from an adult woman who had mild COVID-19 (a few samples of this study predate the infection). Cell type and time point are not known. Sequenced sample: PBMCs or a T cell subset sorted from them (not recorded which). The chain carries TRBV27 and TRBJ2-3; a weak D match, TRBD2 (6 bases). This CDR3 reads CASSFRAGQDTQYF. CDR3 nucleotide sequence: TGTGCCAGCAGTTTTCGGGCGGGGCAGGATACGCAGTATTTT.